What follows are 18 T cell receptor beta chains derived from one specimen sequenced in a study of CD8 T cells in Susac syndrome. It was with random hexamers that roughly 0.5 to 1 ug RNA was reverse transcribed. TCRdb re-called the immunoSEQ multiplex PCR reads with MiXCR, one entry per CDR3 protein. The sample holds under 550,000 distinct CDR3 sequences, 85% to 90% seen once. The specimen sequenced was CD8+ T cells from PBMCs. The receptors stem from a human donor with multiple sclerosis.

V gene TRBV5-6 combines with J gene TRBJ2-1; D is possibly TRBD2 (6 bases). The CDR3 is 15 residues long. Germline V lookup: CDR1 SGHDT, CDR2 YYEEEE. V was trimmed by 0 bases and J by 5 bases, leaving 12 bases between them. The DNA for the CDR3 is TGTGCCAGCAGCTTGGCCCTAGCGTATCACAATGAGCAGTTCTTC. Amino acid sequence: CASSLALAYHNEQFF. Together with reference TRBV5-6 and TRBJ2-1, the CDR3 gives the full variable domain: DAGVTQSPTHLIKTRGQQVTLRCSPKSGHDTVSWYQQALGQGPQFIFQYYEEEERQRGNFPDRFSGHQFPNYSSELNVNALLLGDSALYLCASSLALAYHNEQFFGPGTRLTVL.

The chain recombines TRBV20-1 with TRBJ2-3; D gene unclear. Deletions cut 5 bases from V and 5 bases from J, with 17 bases between. The CDR3 length is 14 residues. The germline gives CDR1 DFQATT, CDR2 SNEGSKA (reference sequence). The CDR3 spells CSAPHPGSGDTQYF. The CDR3, as DNA: TGCAGTGCTCCCCACCCTGGTTCGGGAGATACGCAGTATTTT.

This chain uses TRBV29-1 with TRBJ2-1; 9 nucleotides agree with TRBD2. The J segment lost 0 bases and the V segment lost 0 bases, leaving 9 bases of the junction unmatched. Germline lookup yields CDR1 SQVTM and CDR2 ANQGSEA. This CDR3 region has 18 residues. The CDR3 DNA sequence: TGCAGCGTTGAAGATCGGGCTAGCGGGGACTACTCCTACAATGAGCAGTTCTTC. It yields the protein CSVEDRASGDYSYNEQFF.

V and J are TRBV3-1 and TRBJ1-2, with no clear D. In germline, CDR1 is LGHDT, CDR2 YNNKEL (reference sequence). CDR3 length: 14 residues. V was trimmed by 1 base and J by 3 bases, leaving 9 bases between them. CDR3 sequence reads: CASSQVQDDYGYTF. The CDR3 nucleotides read TGTGCCAGCAGCCAAGTTCAGGACGACTATGGCTACACCTTC.

V gene TRBV28 combines with J gene TRBJ2-2; D not certain. The CDR3 loop spans 13 amino acids. Germline V lookup: CDR1 MDHEN, CDR2 SYDVKM. The germline V and J ends were trimmed by 8 bases and 6 bases, with 13 bases remaining between them. CDR3 in amino acids: CASQDPLPGELFF. The CDR3 bases are TGTGCCAGCCAAGATCCCCTTCCCGGGGAGCTGTTTTTT.

The chain carries TRBV2 and TRBJ1-2; D is unresolved. Trimming took 11 bases from V and 7 from J, leaving 20 bases between them. Germline values: CDR1 SNHLY, CDR2 FYNNEI. This CDR3 spans 13 amino acids. In DNA, the CDR3 is TGTGCCGGAAAGAGGGCCCTGGGCTTTGGCTACACCTTC. Its translation is CAGKRALGFGYTF.

The chain is built from TRBV6-1 and TRBJ2-2, with 15 bases identical to TRBD2. V lost 7 bases and J lost 4; bases outside the gene matches: 7. This CDR3 comprises 17 residues. The germline CDR1 and CDR2 sequences are MNHNS and SASEGT. This chain's CDR3 is CASTGLAGGPVTGELFF. The CDR3 DNA is TGTGCCAGCACCGGACTAGCGGGGGGGCCGGTCACCGGGGAGCTGTTTTTT.

This clonotype has just a few counts. The chain is built from TRBV4-2 and TRBJ2-3; TRBD2 matches 11 bases. The CDR3 is 16 residues long. V shed 5 bases and J 2 bases; nucleotides not matched to a gene: 6. Germline-derived CDR1 and CDR2 are LGHNA and YNFKEQ. DNA for the CDR3: TGTGCCAGCAGCGCCCTAGCGGGGGGACTCACAGATACGCAGTATTTT. It codes for CASSALAGGLTDTQYF.

This clonotype appeared a single time. The V gene is TRBV20-1, the J gene TRBJ2-2; perhaps TRBD2 as D (5 bases). The CDR3 length is 14 residues. The V end lost 3 bases, the J end lost 4 bases, and 12 bases lay between the germline ends. CDR1 is DFQATT and CDR2 is SNEGSKA in the germline V gene (reference sequence). The CDR3 coding sequence is TGCAGTGCTAGGCCGGAGGAAGGCACCGGGGAGCTGTTTTTT. This gives the protein CSARPEEGTGELFF.

The chain is built from TRBV18 and TRBJ2-1, with 10 bases fitting TRBD1. CDR1 KGHSH and CDR2 LQKENI come from the germline V gene. The CDR3 runs to 15 residues. J gave up 9 bases and V 3 bases, and 8 bases lay outside the gene matches. CDR3: CASSPGTGAESEQFF. The CDR3 DNA follows: TGTGCCAGCTCACCCGGGACAGGGGCCGAGAGTGAGCAGTTCTTC.

The chain employs TRBV7-6 and TRBJ2-2; D perhaps matches TRBD1 (6 bases). The CDR3 has 18 amino acids. The germline gives CDR1 SGHVS, CDR2 FNYEAQ. Trimming removed 5 bases from V and 0 bases from J, with 19 bases in between. The CDR3 region has the DNA TGTGCCAGCAGCCCCGGTGGGGGACATGGGTCGAACACCGGGGAGCTGTTTTTT. Translated, it gives CASSPGGGHGSNTGELFF.

The chain is built from TRBV27 and TRBJ1-1, with 8 bases lining up with TRBD1. After removal of 5 bases from V and 3 bases from J, the junction contained 2 bases not matched to a gene. The germline CDR1 and CDR2 sequences are MNHEY and SMNVEV (reference sequence). The CDR3 is made up of 13 amino acids. This CDR3 reads CASSQQGDTEAFF. The CDR3 coding sequence is TGTGCCAGCAGTCAACAGGGGGACACTGAAGCTTTCTTT.

This chain joins TRBV9 and TRBJ2-3; D is possibly TRBD2 (6 bases). The V end lost 5 bases, the J end lost 4 bases, and 17 bases lay between the germline ends. CDR1 and CDR2 from the germline V gene are SGDLS and YYNGEE. The CDR3 spans 15 residues. The CDR3 spells CASSPHGGEADTQYF. The CDR3, as DNA: TGTGCCAGCAGTCCCCACGGGGGAGAAGCAGATACGCAGTATTTT. Full variable domain (outside the CDR3, taken from reference TRBV9 and TRBJ2-3): DSGVTQTPKHLITATGQRVTLRCSPRSGDLSVYWYQQSLDQGLQFLIQYYNGEERAKGNILERFSAQQFPDLHSELNLSSLELGDSALYFCASSPHGGEADTQYFGPGTRLTVL.

V is TRBV30 and J is TRBJ1-4; 7 bases map to TRBD1. The ends lost 8 bases at V and 2 bases at J; junction bases unmatched: 17. The CDR3 totals 17 residues. Germline values: CDR1 GTSNPN, CDR2 SVGIG (reference sequence). CDR3 coding DNA: TGTGCCCACGATGGTGGGACAGAAAGAAGGACTAATGAAAAACTGTTTTTT. Translating it yields CAHDGGTERRTNEKLFF.

Only a few counts were recorded for this clonotype. Germline is not matched at one junction end, which may reflect a read error. The chain carries TRBV4-1 and TRBJ1-5; 7 positions match TRBD1. This CDR3 has 13 residues. Germline CDR1 MGHRA, CDR2 YSYEKL. CDR3 protein: CASSQVGGQPQHF. CDR3 coding DNA: TGTGCCAGCAGCCAAGTAGGGGGCCAGCCCCAGCATTTT.

This clonotype has only one observation. The gene calls are TRBV15 and TRBJ2-1; tentatively, D is TRBD1 (5 bases). The germline CDR1 and CDR2 sequences are LNHNV and YYDKDF (reference sequence). Trimming removed 1 base from V and 5 bases from J, with 15 bases in between. This CDR3 has 16 amino acids. The chain's CDR3 is CATSRGRAGHDNEQFF. CDR3 bases: TGTGCCACCAGCAGAGGACGGGCAGGGCACGACAATGAGCAGTTCTTC.

This sequence joins TRBV20-1 and TRBJ2-1; 10 bases fit TRBD2. The CDR3 spans 18 residues. Trimming at V came to 0 bases and at J to 0 bases, leaving 8 bases not matched to a gene. Germline V gene data show CDR1 as DFQATT and CDR2 as SNEGSKA (reference sequence). The CDR3 nucleotides are TGCAGTGCTAGAGATCGGACTAGCGGTCAGGACTCCTACAATGAGCAGTTCTTC. Encoded protein: CSARDRTSGQDSYNEQFF.

V gene TRBV12-3 or TRBV12-4 combines with J gene TRBJ1-5, with D maybe TRBD1 (5 bases). V was trimmed by 1 base and J by 2 bases, leaving 9 bases between them. The CDR3 runs 15 residues. This CDR3 reads CASSLEGSGNQPQHF. The CDR3 region has the DNA TGTGCCAGCAGTTTAGAGGGGAGTGGCAATCAGCCCCAGCATTTT.